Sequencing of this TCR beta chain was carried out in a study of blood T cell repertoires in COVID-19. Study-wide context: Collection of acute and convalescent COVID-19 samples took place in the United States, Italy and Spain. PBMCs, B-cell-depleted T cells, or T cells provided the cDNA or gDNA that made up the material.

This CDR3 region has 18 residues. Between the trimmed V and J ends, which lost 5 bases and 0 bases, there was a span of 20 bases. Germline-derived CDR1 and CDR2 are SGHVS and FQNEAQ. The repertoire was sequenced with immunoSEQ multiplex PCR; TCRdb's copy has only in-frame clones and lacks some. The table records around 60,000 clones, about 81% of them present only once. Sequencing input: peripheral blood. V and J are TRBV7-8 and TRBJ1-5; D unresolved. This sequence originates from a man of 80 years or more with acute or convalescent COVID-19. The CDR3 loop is CASSHVNAMRDSNQPQHF. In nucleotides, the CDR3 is TGTGCCAGCAGCCACGTCAATGCTATGAGGGATAGCAATCAGCCCCAGCATTTT.